Given below is one TCR beta chain in context. Its antigen is currently unknown. The data originate from a study of OX40 agonist ivuxolimab in advanced cancers. Study-wide findings and caveats: Among the nonresponders, some also had low normalized T-cell clonal expansion.

Patients were excluded for autoimmune disease history or systemic immunosuppression. Sequencing used immunoSEQ multiplex PCR; TCRdb keeps in-frame clones, though not all of them. The table shows roughly 120,000 clones, with about 92% occurring only once. The source is an adult with an advanced solid tumor such as melanoma, head and neck, liver or kidney cancer. Sequenced material: CD4+ or CD8+ T cells sorted from blood, taken in a trial of the OX40 agonist ivuxolimab.

The CDR3 nucleotides are TGTGCCAGCAGGGAATCCTACAATGAGCAGTTCTTC. Its translation: CASRESYNEQFF. The chain links TRBV6-1 to TRBJ2-1; no reliable D call. Germline V gene lookup returns CDR1 MNHNS and CDR2 SASEGT. The CDR3 totals 12 residues. V was cut by 6 bases and J by 1 base, with 4 bases left in between.